The 31 T cell receptor beta chains below come from one sample, sequenced in a study of PD-L1 blockade in urothelial cancer. Using immunoSEQ multiplex PCR, the repertoire was profiled, and TCRdb retains in-frame clones only, with some absent. Of about 37,000 clones listed, under 90% are singletons. The sequencing here drew on PBMCs, taken around atezolizumab (anti-PD-L1) treatment. The receptors originated from a man aged 55 to 70 with urothelial cancer.

The J gene is TRBJ1-5, the V gene TRBV28, with 7 bases identical to TRBD1. V lost 4 bases and J lost 0; bases outside the gene matches: 3. The CDR3 length is 15 residues. In germline, CDR1 is MDHEN, CDR2 SYDVKM. The CDR3 sequence: CASSWGQFSNQPQHF. The CDR3 coding sequence is TGTGCCAGCAGTTGGGGACAGTTTAGCAATCAGCCCCAGCATTTT.

The genes are TRBV25-1 and TRBJ2-3; no firm D call. This CDR3 is built from 11 residues. V lost 6 bases and J lost 2, with 3 bases in between. Germline values: CDR1 MGHDK, CDR2 SYGVNS. The CDR3: CASSHTDTQYF. CDR3 bases: TGTGCCAGCAGCCACACAGATACGCAGTATTTT.

This clone was found a few times. The V and J genes are TRBV10-1 and TRBJ1-5; 8 bases fit TRBD1. V lost 8 bases and J lost 4; bases outside the gene matches: 13. CDR3 length equals 16 residues. Germline loops: CDR1 WNHNN, CDR2 SYGVQD (reference sequence). The DNA of the CDR3 is TGCGCCAGCTTCCTCAGGGGGCGGGGGGGGAATCAGCCCCAGCATTTT. Protein: CASFLRGRGGNQPQHF.

The rearrangement links TRBV11-3 to TRBJ1-6; no clear D gene. The CDR3 runs 13 residues. Trimming cost V 2 bases and J 8 bases, with 7 bases left between them. Germline V gene data show CDR1 as SGHNT and CDR2 as YENEEA. The chain's CDR3 is CASSLYADSPLHF. The CDR3 coding sequence is TGTGCCAGCAGCTTATATGCAGATTCACCCCTCCACTTT.

V and J are TRBV10-3 and TRBJ1-5; 11 bases agree with TRBD1. Per the germline V gene, CDR1 is ENHRY and CDR2 is SYGVKD. The CDR3 loop spans 17 amino acids. V lost 2 bases and J lost 2; bases outside the gene matches: 5. The DNA for the CDR3 is TGTGCCATCAGTGAGGGACAGGGGGCTGGGGGCAATCAGCCCCAGCATTTT. Translating it yields CAISEGQGAGGNQPQHF.

This clone has just one count. This sequence joins TRBV5-8 and TRBJ2-4; D is possibly TRBD1 (5 bases). The germline V gene encodes CDR1 SGHTS and CDR2 YDEGEE. CDR3 size: 12 residues. Trimming stripped 4 bases from V and 6 bases from J, with 8 bases between. This chain's CDR3 is CASSPDRNIQYF. CDR3 bases: TGTGCCAGCAGCCCAGACAGAAACATTCAGTACTTC.

The CDR3 sequence: CASSVMEADAGELFF. CDR3 in DNA: TGTGCCAGCAGTGTAATGGAGGCCGACGCCGGGGAGCTGTTTTTT. The chain employs TRBV2 and TRBJ2-2; possible D gene TRBD2, 5 bases. Between the trimmed V and J ends, which lost 4 bases and 6 bases, there was a span of 15 bases. CDR1 is SNHLY, CDR2 FYNNEI, per germline. The CDR3 length is 15 residues.

The V and J genes are TRBV6-1 and TRBJ2-3, with D perhaps matching TRBD1 (5 bases). The CDR3 consists of 15 residues. In germline, CDR1 is MNHNS, CDR2 SASEGT. Trimming removed 8 bases at V and 0 bases at J, with 15 bases between. CDR3 DNA sequence: TGTGCCAGCGTAAGGACACCGACTAGCACAGATACGCAGTATTTT. It specifies CASVRTPTSTDTQYF.

This rearrangement joins TRBV6-5 to TRBJ1-4; possible D gene TRBD1, 6 bases. V was trimmed by 5 bases and J by 8 bases, leaving 15 bases between them. Germline-derived CDR1 and CDR2 are MNHEY and SVGAGI. The CDR3 is 14 residues long. CDR3 region: CASSPSTGPEKLFF. CDR3 DNA: TGTGCCAGCAGTCCTTCGACAGGCCCCGAAAAACTGTTTTTT.

The chain has TRBV10-1 and TRBJ1-4; a weak D match, TRBD1 (5 bases). Deletions cut 11 bases from V and 7 bases from J, with 14 bases between. CDR1 and CDR2 (germline): WNHNN, SYGVQD (reference sequence). The CDR3 sequence is 12 residues long. CDR3 protein: CALGPGGEKLFF. The CDR3 DNA reads as TGCGCCTTAGGTCCCGGGGGTGAAAAACTGTTTTTT.

This sequence joins TRBV2 and TRBJ2-3; tentatively, D is TRBD2 (6 bases). Germline-derived CDR1 and CDR2 are SNHLY and FYNNEI. The CDR3 is 15 residues long. V was trimmed by 9 bases and J by 2 bases, leaving 18 bases between them. The CDR3 sequence: CASTEDRGSTDTQYF. The CDR3 bases are TGTGCCAGTACAGAGGATCGGGGGTCCACAGATACGCAGTATTTT.

This clone occurred once. V is TRBV6-1 and J is TRBJ2-6; a possible D gene is TRBD2 (5 bases). Trimming removed 2 bases from V and 2 bases from J, with 13 bases in between. The CDR3 is 17 residues long. CDR1 and CDR2 (germline): MNHNS, SASEGT. In DNA form, the CDR3 reads TGTGCCAGCAGTGAATCGCCCGCGGGCGCTGGGGCCAACGTCCTGACTTTC. Protein: CASSESPAGAGANVLTF.

J is TRBJ1-2 and V is TRBV4-2; D gene ambiguous. The V and J ends lost 4 bases and 4 bases respectively, with 16 bases between them. The germline CDR1 and CDR2 sequences are LGHNA and YNFKEQ. This CDR3 has 15 amino acids. CDR3 amino acids: CASSPGEGLFYGYTF. In DNA form, the CDR3 reads TGTGCCAGCAGCCCCGGAGAAGGTCTCTTCTATGGCTACACCTTC.

This clone was recorded only once. The chain links TRBV7-8 to TRBJ2-1, with TRBD2 identical over 7 bases. CDR1 is SGHVS and CDR2 is FQNEAQ in the germline V gene. V lost 2 bases to trimming and J lost 3 bases; unmatched junction nucleotides: 7. The CDR3 has 16 amino acids. The CDR3 spells CASSLRLAENYNEQFF. The CDR3, as DNA: TGTGCCAGCAGCTTAAGGCTAGCGGAAAACTACAATGAGCAGTTCTTC. The variable domain in full, completed from reference TRBV7-8 and TRBJ2-1, reads GAGVSQSPRYKVAKRGQDVALRCDPISGHVSLFWYQQALGQGPEFLTYFQNEAQLDKSGLPSDRFFAERPEGSVSTLKIQRTQQEDSAVYLCASSLRLAENYNEQFFGPGTRLTVL.

CDR3 nucleotides: TGTGCCAGTAGTATGGACAGGGATCCCGGGGAGACCCAGTACTTC. Amino acids: CASSMDRDPGETQYF. The chain has TRBV19 and TRBJ2-5; 8 bases are a match to TRBD1. The CDR3 sequence is 15 residues long. CDR1 is LNHDA, CDR2 SQIVND, per germline (reference sequence). J was trimmed by 5 bases and V by 3 bases; bases with no gene match: 8.

In this sample, this clone turned up a few times. This CDR3 reads CASSRQVGLSNEQFF. CDR3 nucleotide sequence: TGCGCCAGCAGCCGACAGGTAGGGTTGAGCAATGAGCAGTTCTTC. This chain links TRBV5-1 with TRBJ2-1, with a weak D call TRBD1 (6 bases). Germline CDR1 is SGHRS and CDR2 is YFSETQ. The CDR3 spans 15 residues. The V and J ends lost 4 bases and 6 bases respectively, with 17 bases between them.

The V gene is TRBV28, the J gene TRBJ1-5; TRBD1 might be the D (6 bases). The CDR3 consists of 19 residues. The germline gives CDR1 MDHEN, CDR2 SYDVKM. Trimming shortened V by 6 bases and J by 2 bases, and 26 bases separated the two germline ends. The chain's CDR3 is CASSPTYRVLQEGNQPQHF. The CDR3 nucleotides read TGTGCCAGCAGCCCAACATACAGGGTCCTGCAAGAGGGCAATCAGCCCCAGCATTTT.

V gene TRBV28 combines with J gene TRBJ1-2; D gene unclear. The CDR3 loop spans 15 amino acids. Germline V gene lookup returns CDR1 MDHEN and CDR2 SYDVKM. The ends were cut back, 5 bases at V and 5 bases at J, with 18 bases in the middle. The CDR3 nucleotides read TGTGCCAGCAGTCCCCCGCACAGAGTCCTTTATGGCTACACCTTC. It encodes CASSPPHRVLYGYTF.

The chain employs TRBV28 and TRBJ2-7, with TRBD2 as a possible D gene (6 bases). V was pared by 3 bases and J by 0 bases, with 12 bases between. CDR3 length: 15 amino acids. Germline-derived CDR1 and CDR2 are MDHEN and SYDVKM. The CDR3 bases are TGTGCCAGCAGTTTCTTGGGGGGTCGCTCCTACGAGCAGTACTTC. Encoded protein: CASSFLGGRSYEQYF. The variable domain in full, with the rest retrieved from reference TRBV28 and TRBJ2-7, is DVKVTQSSRYLVKRTGEKVFLECVQDMDHENMFWYRQDPGLGLRLIYFSYDVKMKEKGDIPEGYSVSREKKERFSLILESASTNQTSMYLCASSFLGGRSYEQYFGPGTRLTVT.

J is TRBJ1-1 and V is TRBV29-1; the D gene is possibly TRBD1 (5 bases). This CDR3 comprises 14 residues. The V gene's germline CDR1 is SQVTM and CDR2 ANQGSEA. V was pared by 7 bases and J by 1 base, with 16 bases between. In nucleotides, the CDR3 is TGCAGCGGCAGAAAGACAGTGACGAACACTGAAGCTTTCTTT. Its protein product is CSGRKTVTNTEAFF.

This clone was seen a handful of times. V and J are TRBV18 and TRBJ2-7; no definite D call. The CDR3 loop spans 11 amino acids. In germline, CDR1 is KGHSH, CDR2 LQKENI. V was clipped by 4 bases and J by 4 bases, with 5 bases between them. CDR3 protein: CASSLGYEQYF. The CDR3 region has the DNA TGTGCCAGCTCACTCGGGTACGAGCAGTACTTC.

The rearrangement uses TRBV6-5 and TRBJ1-4; 12 nucleotides line up with TRBD1. The CDR3 sequence is 15 residues long. V was pared by 6 bases and J by 8 bases, with 7 bases of the junction left unmatched. Germline V gives CDR1 MNHEY, CDR2 SVGAGI. CDR3 sequence: CASSPGDRGREKLFF. DNA for the CDR3: TGTGCCAGCAGCCCAGGGGACAGGGGGCGCGAAAAACTGTTTTTT.

The CDR3 sequence is CASSPTGSGQPQHF. DNA for the CDR3: TGCGCCAGCAGCCCGACAGGCTCTGGACAGCCCCAGCATTTT. The rearrangement joins TRBV5-1 to TRBJ1-5, with a tentative D call TRBD1 (6 bases). V was pared by 4 bases and J by 7 bases, with 15 bases between. CDR3 length: 14 residues. CDR1 is SGHRS and CDR2 is YFSETQ in the germline V gene.

This chain connects TRBV9 to TRBJ2-1, with a possible D match to TRBD1 (5 bases). The ends were cut back, 2 bases at V and 4 bases at J, with 10 bases in the middle. CDR1 and CDR2 (germline): SGDLS, YYNGEE. The CDR3 totals 14 residues. CDR3 sequence reads: CASSVSSGYNEQFF. Written as DNA, the CDR3 is TGTGCCAGCAGCGTTAGTTCAGGGTACAATGAGCAGTTCTTC.

The CDR3, as DNA: TGTGCCAGTAGTATTCTGGGCAGGGGAAACACCATATATTTT. Translation: CASSILGRGNTIYF. This chain links TRBV19 with TRBJ1-3, with D unclear. The germline V gene has CDR1 LNHDA and CDR2 SQIVND (reference sequence). The length of the CDR3 is 14 residues. Trimming left V 3 bases short and J 4 bases short, with 10 bases between. The full variable domain, completed using reference TRBV19 and TRBJ1-3, is DGGITQSPKYLFRKEGQNVTLSCEQNLNHDAMYWYRQDPGQGLRLIYYSQIVNDFQKGDIAEGYSVSREKKESFPLTVTSAQKNPTAFYLCASSILGRGNTIYFGEGSWLTVV.

This clone was seen only a few times. The chain uses TRBV2 and TRBJ1-5; D unresolved. Germline V gene sequence: CDR1 SNHLY, CDR2 FYNNEI. The CDR3 length is 14 residues. Trimming left V 5 bases short and J 0 bases short, with 8 bases between. The CDR3 here is CASSQIASNQPQHF. CDR3 DNA sequence: TGTGCCAGCAGTCAGATCGCTAGCAATCAGCCCCAGCATTTT.

The rearrangement uses TRBV5-4 and TRBJ2-2; a possible D gene is TRBD1 (6 bases). Germline loops: CDR1 SGHNT, CDR2 YYREEE (reference sequence). Trimming shortened V by 4 bases and J by 1 base, and 20 bases separated the two germline ends. The length of the CDR3 is 18 residues. The CDR3 region has the DNA TGTGCCAGCAGCCCCTCGGCCTCGTCGGGACAGAACACCGGGGAGCTGTTTTTT. Residues: CASSPSASSGQNTGELFF.

V and J are TRBV6-6 and TRBJ2-2; D is possibly TRBD1 (5 bases). V lost 6 bases and J lost 4, with 9 bases in between. The germline V gene has CDR1 MNHNY and CDR2 SVGAGI (reference sequence). This CDR3 spans 13 amino acids. As DNA, the CDR3 is TGTGCCAGCAGCCAGGGTAGCACCGGGGAGCTGTTTTTT. Its translation is CASSQGSTGELFF.

In regard to this clone: Other DNA sequences within the sample encode an identical CDR3. The rearrangement uses TRBV27 and TRBJ1-4; TRBD1 might be the D (5 bases). The CDR3 has 15 amino acids. CDR1 and CDR2 (germline): MNHEY, SMNVEV (reference sequence). V was shortened by 6 bases and J by 0 bases, with 11 bases between the two germline ends. CDR3 coding DNA: TGTGCCAGCAGCTCCCAGGGCGCAACTAATGAAAAACTGTTTTTT. Translating it yields CASSSQGATNEKLFF.

This clone came up a few times. This chain uses TRBV4-1 with TRBJ2-1, with TRBD2 identical over 7 bases. CDR1 is MGHRA, CDR2 YSYEKL, per germline. The CDR3 extends over 16 amino acids. V dropped 1 base and J dropped 0; count of bases not matched to a gene: 3. In DNA, the CDR3 is TGCGCCAGCAGCCAAGGGCGGGGGAGCTCCTACAATGAGCAGTTCTTC. Its translation is CASSQGRGSSYNEQFF.

The CDR3 here is CASSWADRERGLDTQYF. The DNA of the CDR3 is TGTGCCAGCAGCTGGGCTGACAGGGAGAGGGGACTAGATACGCAGTATTTT. The chain recombines TRBV5-8 with TRBJ2-3, with D perhaps TRBD1 (7 bases). V was shortened by 3 bases and J by 5 bases, with 22 bases between the two germline ends. CDR3 size: 17 residues. Germline V gene sequence: CDR1 SGHTS, CDR2 YDEGEE.